This T cell receptor beta chain was identified in a study of memory CD4+ T cells and cytomegalovirus serostatus. The sort gate was single viable CD3+CD4+CD8-CD45RO+ cells for memory CD4+ T cells. Generated by immunoSEQ multiplex PCR, the TCRdb table keeps only in-frame clones and is missing some. In the table there are 40,000 or so clones, around 78% of which are singletons. The CDR3 covers 13 residues. In germline, CDR1 is MNHNY, CDR2 SVGAGI (reference sequence). V was cut by 2 bases and J by 8 bases, with 10 bases left in between. This clonotype originated in an adult in good health and CMV-seronegative. The specimen sequenced was memory CD4+ T cells from blood. The chain is built from TRBV6-6 and TRBJ2-1; D may be TRBD1 (7 bases). CDR3 nucleotides: TGTGCCAGCAGTTACCAGGGGGGCGATGAGCAGTTCTTC. Translation gives CASSYQGGDEQFF.